This T cell receptor beta chain was captured by sequencing in a study of blood T cells in healthy people across ages. Looking at the study overall: Template switching retrieved approximately one barcoded beta molecule for each two T cells.

V was clipped by 1 base and J by 4 bases; unmatched bases: 6. Germline V CDR1 and CDR2: SGHDT, YYEEEE. The CDR3 length is 15 residues. A second roughly 7 to 11 cycle PCR used barcoded and J-beta primers. The authors tagged each cDNA molecule using a template-switch adaptor with 12 random nucleotides. TCRdb reprocessed the 5' RACE reads via MiXCR and lists one record per CDR3 protein. The sample has fewer than 750,000 distinct CDR3 sequences, over 40% seen once. The J gene is TRBJ1-1, the V gene TRBV5-6; 8 bases match TRBD1. The sequence was obtained from a woman of 80 years or more in good health. Sequencing input: blood. CDR3 sequence: CASSLQGARVTEAFF. CDR3 nucleotide sequence: TGTGCCAGCAGCTTGCAGGGGGCAAGGGTCACTGAAGCTTTCTTT.